This T cell receptor (beta chain) was obtained from a study of beta chain features in type 1 diabetes. Study overall: There was similarity between patients and healthy donors in age, gender and cell yields. All samples together contributed 100 million to 120 million sorted cells for examination. Notes on the study in general: Type 1 diabetes patients had fewer VDJ junction insertions and more deletions. Shorter TCRB CDR3s, moderately but significantly so, marked every one of the four CD4+ subsets in Type 1 diabetes patients.

What was sequenced were expressed TCRB transcripts, since all of the isolated RNA had been reverse transcribed. TCRdb's table, derived via immunoSEQ multiplex PCR, lists solely in-frame clones and lacks some. Among hundreds of thousands of clones listed, about an eighth were seen once. Germline assignment: CDR1 SGHRS and CDR2 YFSETQ. Trimming removed 0 bases at V and 4 bases at J, with 7 bases between. The CDR3 is 13 amino acids. This clone showed up just a few times. Its antigen remains unknown. Every single donor gave one heparinised blood draw, and these averaged around 0.12 L. The V gene is TRBV5-1, the J gene TRBJ2-5; D uncertain. Sequencing used naive CD4+ T cells from blood. The clonotype comes from a man aged 18 to 30 with type 1 diabetes. CDR3 region: CASSLVGRETQYF. CDR3 bases: TGCGCCAGCAGCTTGGTCGGACGAGAGACCCAGTACTTC.